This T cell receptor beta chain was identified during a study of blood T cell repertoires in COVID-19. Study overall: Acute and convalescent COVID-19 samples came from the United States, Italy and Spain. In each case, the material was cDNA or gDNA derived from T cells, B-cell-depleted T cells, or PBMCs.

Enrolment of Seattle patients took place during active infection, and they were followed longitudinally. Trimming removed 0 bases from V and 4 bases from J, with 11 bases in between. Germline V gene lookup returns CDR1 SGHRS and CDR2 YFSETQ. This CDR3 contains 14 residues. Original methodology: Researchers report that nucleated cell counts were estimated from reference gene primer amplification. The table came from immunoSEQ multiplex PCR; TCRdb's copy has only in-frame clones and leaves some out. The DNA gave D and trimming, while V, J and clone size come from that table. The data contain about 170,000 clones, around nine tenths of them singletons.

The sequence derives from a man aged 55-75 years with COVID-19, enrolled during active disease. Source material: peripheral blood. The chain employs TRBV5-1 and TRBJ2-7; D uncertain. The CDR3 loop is CASSLATPPYEQYF. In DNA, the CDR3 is TGCGCCAGCAGCTTGGCGACACCTCCATACGAGCAGTACTTC. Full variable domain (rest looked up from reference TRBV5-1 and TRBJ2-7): KAGVTQTPRYLIKTRGQQVTLSCSPISGHRSVSWYQQTPGQGLQFLFEYFSETQRNKGNFPGRFSGRQFSNSRSEMNVSTLELGDSALYLCASSLATPPYEQYFGPGTRLTVT.